The rows below give T cell receptor beta chains drawn from one sample of a study of T-cell reconstitution after alpha-beta-depleted transplantation in children. MiXCR, applied by TCRdb to the PCR reads, yields one record per CDR3 protein. The table lists 700,000 to 850,000 distinct CDR3 sequences, 16% of them singletons. The sample consisted of PBMCs, mostly from graft donor cells, taken 360 days after TCRalphabeta/CD19-depleted stem cell transplant. These TCRs come from a male patient between 5 and 17 years old who had a stem cell transplant for acute lymphoblastic leukemia, so the T cells may come from the graft donor. Both conserved end residues are part of each CDR3.

v_call cdr3_aa
TRBV5-6 CASSLAGASDTQYF
TRBV29-1 CSVDGRGETQYF
TRBV18 CASSRTDTDTQYF
TRBV7-9 CASTHPGQGRLEQYF
TRBV9 CASMRASGSENEQFF
TRBV20-1 CSARKGLKNIQYF
TRBV2 CASSDPGNEQYF
TRBV20-1 CSARASTGDQETQYF
TRBV7-9 CASGSHTRSGNTIYF
TRBV20-1 CSAGSGWDRGGEQYF
TRBV10-3 CAISADRDHSNQPQHF
TRBV5-1 CASSLGVAGVYGTDTQYF
TRBV5-1 CASSLASSFAYNEQFF
TRBV7-8 CASSLAKDRTLATNEKLFF
TRBV5-1 CASSLTARVPPAYEQYF
TRBV9 CASSVDGGRSDTQYF
TRBV11-2 CASSSGTGGSPLHF
TRBV7-3 CASSAILGRRYNEQFF
TRBV20-1 CSAPDRVEQYF
TRBV3-1 CASSPTRLAGGYEQYF
TRBV27 CASSRDYADTQYF
TRBV15 CATSRGVAVGFSYEQYF
TRBV29-1 CSVLGVTGGAGTEAFF
TRBV12-3/TRBV12-4 CASTFGREGREQYF
TRBV6-1 CASRRVTGGIYNEQFF
TRBV19 CASTPWGSSYNEQFF
TRBV4-1 CASSQSPPRTKSGGRWTDTQYF
TRBV7-2 CASSFQWTYEQYF
TRBV20-1 CSARVFTYEQYF
TRBV29-1 CSVEGDRARSGANVLTF
TRBV5-1 CASSLFQGGIGTDTQYF
TRBV7-9 CASSSLAGLPYEQYF
TRBV20-1 CSAARESRSYEQYF
TRBV15 CATSSPPGGGLSTDTQYF
TRBV7-2 CASSLERGPPYNEQFF
TRBV2 CASRSDGVIAYNEQFF
TRBV7-9 CASSSQGLASTYEQYF
TRBV6-6 CASRFQGQPQHF
TRBV7-6 CASSSDRKQYF
TRBV29-1 CSVDPTGFYNEQFF
TRBV5-6 CASSPPAVAEQFF
TRBV11-1 CASSFGRNNEKLFF
TRBV5-6 CASSLGQSLAKNIQYF
TRBV7-9 CASSLVNQETQYF
TRBV5-1 CASSFLAGESYEQYF
TRBV9 CASSYRTASNTGELFF
TRBV5-1 CASSLGAVLAKNIQYF
TRBV12-5 CASGLVQGASQETQYF